The following is a T cell receptor beta chain sequence with its context. Its specificity is unknown. This sample stems from a study of cytomegalovirus exposure and HLA in healthy donors. General study findings and limits: As was reported, the HLA-A and HLA-B alleles of most subjects were accurately predicted from TCR beta sequences. Presence/absence results assume similar sequencing depth per donor, which may not hold.

PCR was performed using 60 Vbeta and 13 Jbeta primers. Profiled with immunoSEQ multiplex PCR; TCRdb holds only in-frame clones, not every one. The sample includes 95,000 to 150,000 clones, roughly 80% seen only once; the top ten take 30%. The CDR3 runs 16 residues. The V and J genes are TRBV21-1 and TRBJ2-5; the table names TRBD2, a call not compared with the DNA. TRBV21-1 is a documented pseudogene. The material sequenced was PBMCs. This TCR was recovered from a man between 60 and 75 years old in good health and CMV-seropositive. Here the CDR3 DNA reads TGTGCCAGCAGCAAAGTTCCGGGGGGCCCTCCAGAGACCCAGTACTTC. This translates into CASSKVPGGPPETQYF.